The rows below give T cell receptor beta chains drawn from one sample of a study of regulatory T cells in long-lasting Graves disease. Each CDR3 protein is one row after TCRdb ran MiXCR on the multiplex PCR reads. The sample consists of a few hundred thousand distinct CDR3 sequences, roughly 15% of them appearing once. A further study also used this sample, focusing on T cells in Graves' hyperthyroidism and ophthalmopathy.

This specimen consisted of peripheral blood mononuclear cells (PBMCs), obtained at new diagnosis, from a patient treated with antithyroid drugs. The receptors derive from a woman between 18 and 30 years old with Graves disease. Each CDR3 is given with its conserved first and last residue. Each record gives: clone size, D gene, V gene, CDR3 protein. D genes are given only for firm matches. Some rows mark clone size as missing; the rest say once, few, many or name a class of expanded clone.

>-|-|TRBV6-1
CASRLENYEQYF
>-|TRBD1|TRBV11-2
CASSYTGGVSGAFF
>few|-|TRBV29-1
CSVEDGKVPYEQYF
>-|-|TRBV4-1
CASSLDKEVYNEQFF
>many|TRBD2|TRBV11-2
CASSFTSGGIDEQFF
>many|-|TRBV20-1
CSANPTRGSTYEQYF
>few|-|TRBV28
CASTTDGTNQPRHF
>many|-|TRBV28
CASSSHRLIQETQYF
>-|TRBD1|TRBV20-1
CSARDPTGANTEAFF
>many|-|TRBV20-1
CSARDPRITSYNEQFF
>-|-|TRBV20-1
CSARDPAGESSPPHF
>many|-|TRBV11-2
CASSLTQSASYEQYF
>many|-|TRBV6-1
CASRKVRHTEAFF
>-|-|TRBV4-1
CASTLTTEGGLYNEQFF
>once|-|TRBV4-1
CASSREGGSGSGWEPFF
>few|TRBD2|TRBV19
CASSKSLAGGSYEQYF
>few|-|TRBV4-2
CASSQDVQGTPQYF
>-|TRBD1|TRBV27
CTSRRQGVYEQYF
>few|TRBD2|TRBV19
CASRSTSGRAHEQYF
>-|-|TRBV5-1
CASSLEWISYEQYF
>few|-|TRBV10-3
CAISEYFGRVNTEAFF
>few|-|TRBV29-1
CSANDVGAGLWNEQFF
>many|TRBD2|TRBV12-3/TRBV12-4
CASSLGGGTSGNEQFF
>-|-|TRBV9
CASSAGPGNTIYF
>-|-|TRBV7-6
CATLGITDTQYF
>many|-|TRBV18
CASSPNYEQFF
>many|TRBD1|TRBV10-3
CAIKGQGALNYGYTF
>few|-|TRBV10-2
CASSERANQQFF
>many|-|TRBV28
CASSLEGGGYEQYF
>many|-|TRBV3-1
CASSSSSKGSPLYEQYF
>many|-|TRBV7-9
CASSHQSGSNTEAFF
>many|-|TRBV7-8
CASSHIGRGHVSTDTQYF
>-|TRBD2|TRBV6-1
CASSVGLSKYEQYF
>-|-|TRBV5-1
CASSLGHTLTGEQYF
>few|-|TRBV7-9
CASSLSSNTGELFF
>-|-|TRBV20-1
CSAGGTDPYGYTF
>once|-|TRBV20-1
CSARVSGYNSPLHF
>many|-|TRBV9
CASSVTGERTYEQYF
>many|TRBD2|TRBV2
CASSEAPSTSGPYTDTQYF
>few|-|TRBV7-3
CASSLVPGQTSGANVLTF
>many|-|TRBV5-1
CASSAGSWNTEAFF
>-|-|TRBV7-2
CASSLAGTLHQPQHF
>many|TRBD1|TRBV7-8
CASSLVTGGVAATEAFF
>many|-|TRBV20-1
CSARKAQGGIYNEQFF
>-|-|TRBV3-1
CASSQIRGHNEQFF